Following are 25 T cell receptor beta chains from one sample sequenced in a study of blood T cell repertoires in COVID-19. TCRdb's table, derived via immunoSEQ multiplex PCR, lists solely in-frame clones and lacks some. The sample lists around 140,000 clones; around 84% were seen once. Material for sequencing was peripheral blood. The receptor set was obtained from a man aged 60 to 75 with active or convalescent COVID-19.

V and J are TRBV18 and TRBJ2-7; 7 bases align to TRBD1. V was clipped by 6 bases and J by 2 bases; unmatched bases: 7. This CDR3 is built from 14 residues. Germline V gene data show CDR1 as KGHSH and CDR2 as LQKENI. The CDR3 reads CASSRQGPTYEQYV. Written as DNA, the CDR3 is TGTGCCAGCTCGAGACAGGGACCTACCTACGAGCAGTACGTC.

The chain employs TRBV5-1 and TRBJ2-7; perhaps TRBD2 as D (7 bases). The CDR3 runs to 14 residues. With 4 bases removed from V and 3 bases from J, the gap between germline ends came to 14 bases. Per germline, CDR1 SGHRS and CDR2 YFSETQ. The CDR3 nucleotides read TGCGCCAGCAGCCCCGGGGGGCAGGGCTACGAGCAGTACTTC. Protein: CASSPGGQGYEQYF.

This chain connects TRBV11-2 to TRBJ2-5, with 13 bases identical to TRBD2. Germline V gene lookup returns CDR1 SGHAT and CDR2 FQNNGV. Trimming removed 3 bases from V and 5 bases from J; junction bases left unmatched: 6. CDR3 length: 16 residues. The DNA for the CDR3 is TGTGCCAGCAGCTTCCGACTAGCGGGAGGTTTGGAGACCCAGTACTTC. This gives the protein CASSFRLAGGLETQYF.

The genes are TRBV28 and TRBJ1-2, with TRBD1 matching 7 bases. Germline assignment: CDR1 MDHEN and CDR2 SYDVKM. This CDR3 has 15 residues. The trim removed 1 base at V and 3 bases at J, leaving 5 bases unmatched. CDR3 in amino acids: CASSLLSTGDYGYTF. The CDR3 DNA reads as TGTGCCAGCAGTTTATTGTCTACAGGGGACTATGGCTACACCTTC.

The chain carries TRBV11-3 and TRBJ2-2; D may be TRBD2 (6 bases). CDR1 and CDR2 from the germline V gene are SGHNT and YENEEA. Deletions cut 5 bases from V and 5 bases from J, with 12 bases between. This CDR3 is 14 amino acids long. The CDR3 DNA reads TGTGCCAGCAGCCGTTCTGGGGGGACCGGGGAGCTGTTTTTT. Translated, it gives CASSRSGGTGELFF.

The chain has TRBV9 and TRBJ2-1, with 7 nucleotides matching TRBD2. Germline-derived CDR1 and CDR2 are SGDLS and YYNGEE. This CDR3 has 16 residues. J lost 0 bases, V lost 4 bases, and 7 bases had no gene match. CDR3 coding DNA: TGTGCCAGCAGCCTGCTGGGGGGGGACTCCTACAATGAGCAGTTCTTC. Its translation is CASSLLGGDSYNEQFF.

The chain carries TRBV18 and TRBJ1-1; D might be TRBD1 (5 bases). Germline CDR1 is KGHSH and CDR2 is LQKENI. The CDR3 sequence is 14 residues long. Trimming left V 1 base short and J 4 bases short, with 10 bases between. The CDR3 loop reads CASSPLRGSTEAFF. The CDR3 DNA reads TGTGCCAGCTCACCACTTAGGGGAAGCACTGAAGCTTTCTTT.

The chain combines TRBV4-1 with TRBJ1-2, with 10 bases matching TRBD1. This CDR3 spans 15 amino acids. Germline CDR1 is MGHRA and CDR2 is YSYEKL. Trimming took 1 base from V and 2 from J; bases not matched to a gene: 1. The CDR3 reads CASSQGTGGNYGYTF. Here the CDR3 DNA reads TGCGCCAGCAGCCAAGGGACAGGGGGGAACTATGGCTACACCTTC.

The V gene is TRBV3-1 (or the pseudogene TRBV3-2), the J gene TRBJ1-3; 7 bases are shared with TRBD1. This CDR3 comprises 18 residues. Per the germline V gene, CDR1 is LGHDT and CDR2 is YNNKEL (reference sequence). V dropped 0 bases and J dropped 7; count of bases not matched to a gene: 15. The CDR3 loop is CASSQDRRGGRIGNTIYF. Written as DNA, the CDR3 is TGTGCCAGCAGCCAAGATCGAAGAGGGGGCCGGATCGGGAACACCATATATTTT.

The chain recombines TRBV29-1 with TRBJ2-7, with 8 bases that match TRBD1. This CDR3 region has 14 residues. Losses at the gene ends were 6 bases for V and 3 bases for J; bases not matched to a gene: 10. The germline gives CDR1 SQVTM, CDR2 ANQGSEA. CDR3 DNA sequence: TGCAGCGTGATTTCAGGACAGGGTCTCTACGAGCAGTACTTC. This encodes CSVISGQGLYEQYF.

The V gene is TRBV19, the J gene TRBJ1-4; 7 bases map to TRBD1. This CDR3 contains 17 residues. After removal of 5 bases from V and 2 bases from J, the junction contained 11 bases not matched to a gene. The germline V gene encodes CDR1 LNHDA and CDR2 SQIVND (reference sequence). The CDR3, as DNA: TGTGCCAGTAGTGCCCGACAGGGAATTTGGACTAATGAAAAACTGTTTTTT. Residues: CASSARQGIWTNEKLFF.

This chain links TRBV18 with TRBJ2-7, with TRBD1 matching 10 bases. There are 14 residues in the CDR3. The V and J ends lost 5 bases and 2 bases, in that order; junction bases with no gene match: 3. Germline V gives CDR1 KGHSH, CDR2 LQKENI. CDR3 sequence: CASSGDRGAYEQYF. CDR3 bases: TGTGCCAGCTCAGGGGACAGGGGAGCCTACGAGCAGTACTTC.

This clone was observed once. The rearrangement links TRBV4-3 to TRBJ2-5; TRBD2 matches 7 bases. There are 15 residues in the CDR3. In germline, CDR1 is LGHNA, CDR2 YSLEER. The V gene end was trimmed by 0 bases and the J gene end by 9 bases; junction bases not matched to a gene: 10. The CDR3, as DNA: TGCGCCAGCAGCCAAGATATACAGTGGAGCGGGGCCCAGTACTTC. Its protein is CASSQDIQWSGAQYF.

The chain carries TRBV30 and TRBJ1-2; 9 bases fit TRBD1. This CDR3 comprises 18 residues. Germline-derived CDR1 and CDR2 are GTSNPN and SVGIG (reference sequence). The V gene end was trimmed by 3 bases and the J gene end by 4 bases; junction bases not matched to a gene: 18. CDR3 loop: CAWRDLRQGGIGSYGYTF. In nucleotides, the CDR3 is TGTGCCTGGAGGGACCTACGACAGGGGGGGATCGGATCCTATGGCTACACCTTC.

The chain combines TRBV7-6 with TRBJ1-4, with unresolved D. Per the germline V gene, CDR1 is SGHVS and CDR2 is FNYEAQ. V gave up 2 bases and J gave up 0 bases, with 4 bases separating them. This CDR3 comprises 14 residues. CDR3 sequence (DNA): TGTGCCAGCAGCTTACAGACAACTAATGAAAAACTGTTTTTT. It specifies CASSLQTTNEKLFF.

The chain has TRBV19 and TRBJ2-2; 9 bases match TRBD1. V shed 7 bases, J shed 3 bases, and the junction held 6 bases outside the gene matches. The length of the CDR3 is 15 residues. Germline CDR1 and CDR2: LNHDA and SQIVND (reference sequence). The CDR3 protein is CASTDNRGHTGELFF. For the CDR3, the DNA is TGTGCCAGTACGGATAACAGGGGGCACACCGGGGAGCTGTTTTTT.

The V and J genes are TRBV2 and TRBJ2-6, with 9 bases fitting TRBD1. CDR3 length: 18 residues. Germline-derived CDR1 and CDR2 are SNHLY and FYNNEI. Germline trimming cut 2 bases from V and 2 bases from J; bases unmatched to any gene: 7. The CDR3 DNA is TGTGCCAGCAGTGAAATAGGGACAGGGTTTGCTGGGGCCAACGTCCTGACTTTC. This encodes CASSEIGTGFAGANVLTF.

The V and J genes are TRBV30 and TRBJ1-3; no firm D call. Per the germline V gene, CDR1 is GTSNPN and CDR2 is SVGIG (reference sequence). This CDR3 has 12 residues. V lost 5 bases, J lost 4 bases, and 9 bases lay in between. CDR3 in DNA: TGTGCCTGGGCAAAACGGGGAAACACCATATATTTT. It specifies CAWAKRGNTIYF.

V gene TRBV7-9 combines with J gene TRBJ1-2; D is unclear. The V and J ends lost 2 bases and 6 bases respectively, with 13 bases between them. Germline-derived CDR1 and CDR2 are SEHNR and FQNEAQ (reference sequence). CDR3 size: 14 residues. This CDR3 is CASSLLPTQDGYTF. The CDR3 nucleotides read TGTGCCAGCAGCTTACTCCCAACTCAAGATGGCTACACCTTC. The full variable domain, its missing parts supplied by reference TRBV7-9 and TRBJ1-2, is DTGVSQNPRHKITKRGQNVTFRCDPISEHNRLYWYRQTLGQGPEFLTYFQNEAQLEKSRLLSDRFSAERPKGSFSTLEIQRTEQGDSAMYLCASSLLPTQDGYTFGSGTRLTVV.

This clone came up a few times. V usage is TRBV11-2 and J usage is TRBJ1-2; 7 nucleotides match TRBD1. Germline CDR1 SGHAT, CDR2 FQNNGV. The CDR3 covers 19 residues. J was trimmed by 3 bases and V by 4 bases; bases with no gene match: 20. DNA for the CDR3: TGTGCCAGCAGCTACTTTCCGATTATAGGGGGCGACGAAGACTATGGCTACACCTTC. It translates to CASSYFPIIGGDEDYGYTF.

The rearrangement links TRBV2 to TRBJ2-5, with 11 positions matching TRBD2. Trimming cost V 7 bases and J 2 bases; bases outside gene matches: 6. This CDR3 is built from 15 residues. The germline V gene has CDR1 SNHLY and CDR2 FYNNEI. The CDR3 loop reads CASMRLAGSQETQYF. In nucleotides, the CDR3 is TGTGCCAGCATGAGACTAGCGGGGTCTCAAGAGACCCAGTACTTC. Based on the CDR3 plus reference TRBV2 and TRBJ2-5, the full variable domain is EPEVTQTPSHQVTQMGQEVILRCVPISNHLYFYWYRQILGQKVEFLVSFYNNEISEKSEIFDDQFSVERPDGSNFTLKIRSTKLEDSAMYFCASMRLAGSQETQYFGPGTRLLVL.

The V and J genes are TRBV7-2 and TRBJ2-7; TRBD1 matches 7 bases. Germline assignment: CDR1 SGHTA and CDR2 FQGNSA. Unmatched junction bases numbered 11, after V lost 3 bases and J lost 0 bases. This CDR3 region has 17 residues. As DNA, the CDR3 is TGTGCCAGCAGCTTGGGGACAGCCACTATTAGCTCCTACGAGCAGTACTTC. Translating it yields CASSLGTATISSYEQYF.

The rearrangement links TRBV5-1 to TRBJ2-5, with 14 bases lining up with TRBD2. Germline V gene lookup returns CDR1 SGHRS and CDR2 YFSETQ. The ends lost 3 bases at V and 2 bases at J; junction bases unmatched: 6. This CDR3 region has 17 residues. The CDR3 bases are TGCGCCAGCAGCTCCCCGGGACTAGCGGGGGATCAAGAGACCCAGTACTTC. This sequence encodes CASSSPGLAGDQETQYF.

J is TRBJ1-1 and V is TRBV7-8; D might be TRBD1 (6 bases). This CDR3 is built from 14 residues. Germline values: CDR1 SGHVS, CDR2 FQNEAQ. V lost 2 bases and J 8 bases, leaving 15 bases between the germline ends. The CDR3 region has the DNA TGTGCCAGCAGCTTATCCGGGACACGGACGGAAGCTTTCTTT. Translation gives CASSLSGTRTEAFF.

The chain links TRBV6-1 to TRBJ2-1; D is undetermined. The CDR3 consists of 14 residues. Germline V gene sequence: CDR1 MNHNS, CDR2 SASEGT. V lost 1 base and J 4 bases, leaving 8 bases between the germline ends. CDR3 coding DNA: TGTGCCAGCAGTGAAGTGACCAGGTACAATGAGCAGTTCTTC. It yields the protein CASSEVTRYNEQFF.